This T cell receptor (beta chain) was captured by sequencing in a study of shared T cell receptors in the human thymus. The CDR3 is 18 residues long. The germline V gene has CDR1 SQVTM and CDR2 ANQGSEA. V shed 3 bases, J shed 1 base, and the junction held 14 bases outside the gene matches. Libraries were prepared by immunoSEQ multiplex PCR; TCRdb keeps only in-frame clonotypes and omits some of them. Of 600,000 or so clones in the sample, approximately 89% were seen once. A further study also used this sample, focusing on human thymus T cells. That paper notes: Corrective surgery for congenital heart defects was being performed on the healthy Finnish infants who served as donors. Across thymic and blood repertoires, the usage of V and J genes appeared to be biased.

The sample comprised thymocytes. The TCR originated in a boy less than two years old with a congenital heart defect. This chain joins TRBV29-1 and TRBJ2-4; TRBD2 aligns across 8 bases. The CDR3 nucleotides read TGCAGCGTTGAGCCGGTAGAGCGGGAGAAATGGGCCAAAAACATTCAGTACTTC. It yields the protein CSVEPVEREKWAKNIQYF.